This record concerns one TCR beta chain sequence. This entry belongs to a study of blood T cell repertoires in COVID-19. In the study overall: Samples representing acute and convalescent COVID-19 were sourced from the United States, Italy and Spain. T cells, B-cell-depleted T cells, or PBMCs supplied cDNA or gDNA.

Authors' methods: The authors estimated nucleated cell counts from reference gene primer amplification. The repertoire was sequenced with immunoSEQ multiplex PCR; TCRdb's copy has only in-frame clones and lacks some. V, J and clone size derive from that table, while D and trimming were established from the DNA sequence. The sample consists of roughly 100,000 clones, about 90% of them appearing once. Trimming shortened V by 5 bases and J by 7 bases, and 23 bases separated the two germline ends. Germline CDR1 reads MDHEN; CDR2 reads SYDVKM. This CDR3 has 16 residues. The TCR sequence derives from a woman aged 55-70 years with acute or convalescent COVID-19. The chain has TRBV28 and TRBJ2-5; D is undetermined. What was sequenced was peripheral blood. The CDR3 DNA follows: TGTGCCAGCAGTACCACTACTTCCCGCTTGTTAGGGACCCAGTACTTC. Its translation is CASSTTTSRLLGTQYF.